A single T cell receptor beta chain is shown here with its context. The antigen it recognizes is unknown. Per-base quality was not reported, and no clone a single base away is much larger than it. This sample was included in a study of shared clonotypes between healthy human individuals (dated by TCRdb to 2020 to 2021). Context from the whole study: The cohort included a few men and a couple of women between 18 and 49 years of age. Each donor's leukapheresis produced roughly between roughly 0.85 and 10 billion PBMCs. For each donor, CD4 naive and CD4 memory were each given three plates, CD8 naive was given two plates, and CD8 memory was given one plate. The study deeply sequenced blood TCR repertoires of about 5 healthy adults to estimate repertoire size and the extent of clonotype sharing between individuals. Libraries were prepared and TCR repertoires were sequenced by different laboratories using diverse techniques, in order to increase sequencing depth and limit assay-specific biases. Results the study describes overall, beyond this receptor: Pairwise subsampling indicated that sequencing depth was expected to affect the degree of clonotype sharing among donors. Estimated clonotype richness was generally larger for naive than for memory subsets. Sampling was limited to blood, and TCR repertoires in tissue likely differ from TCR repertoires in blood. Sharing across four donors was observed for around 5% of naive CD4, about 4% of naive CD8, about 2.3% of memory CD4, and about 0.4% of memory CD8 clonotypes. Rarefaction of sorted-subset datasets indicated incomplete sequencing despite the large sequencing depth. Compared with non-shared clonotypes, clonotypes shared by all four sorted-subset donors had higher generation probabilities. The genetic and exposure-history diversity represented was limited by the small number of donors.

CDR1 and CDR2 are read off the germline V gene as MNHNS and SASEGT. The germline V and J ends show losses of 6 bases and 5 bases respectively, and no gene match explains 6 bases of the junction. The CDR3 contains 14 residues, cysteine and phenylalanine counted. Solely the CDR3 DNA is kept, with 42 bases framed from the first base. Healthy HIV-negative adults with no recently reported acute infections or vaccinations were included as donors. Every donor was a Caucasian adult residing in Nashville, Tennessee, USA. Magnetic negative selection was used to enrich CD4+ T cells, after which naive cells were positively selected on CD45RA and the negative fraction became the memory subset. Blood was obtained by leukapheresis, after which PBMCs were separated by Ficoll-Histopaque density gradient centrifugation and cryopreserved in liquid nitrogen vapor phase. Purity and quantity of every magnetically sorted T cell population were checked by analytical flow cytometry. Genomic DNA was isolated from every sorted fraction and measured by UV absorbance on a Nanodrop 2000c.

TCR CDR3 regions were amplified from genomic DNA by multiplex PCR using the deep immunoSEQ assay. Genomic DNA extracted from each cell subset was distributed evenly over all wells of several immunoSEQ 96-well plates, and each plate served as one replicate. For sorted subsets, about 210 ng of genomic DNA, equivalent to around 29,000 T cell genomes, went into each replicate PCR. Purified libraries were measured with a Qubit 3.0 fluorometer, size-checked on a Bioanalyzer 2100, and measured again with the KAPA Library Quantification kit. Each immunoSEQ 96-well plate was sequenced on its own single-read 150-cycle Illumina NextSeq 550 flow cell. In the original analysis: Because the immunoSEQ output held only junctional sequences and lacked quality scores, the filtering could not match the filtering applied to full-length reads. Sequences were annotated with PyIR, a Python wrapper for IgBLAST v1.9, and V/J genes and CDR3 were assigned using IMGT germline references. Reads were filtered out if the reads had weak V/J assignments (E-value above 1e-6), no CDR3, stop codons, out-of-frame junctions, or ambiguous translated residues. V3J clonotypes were defined by identical inferred V gene, J gene, and CDR3 amino acid sequence. To compute the percentage overlap between repertoires, the number of shared unique clonotypes was divided by the size of the smaller repertoire. Repertoire richness was assessed with RTK rarefaction, the Chao1 estimator, and Recon v2.1 estimates of unobserved clonotypes. Generation probabilities were computed with OLGA for all TCRbeta clonotypes obtained by the gDNA method from a handful of donors. Entries here come from immuneACCESS through TCRdb and include only in-frame sequences with V and J called. Some clones fail to appear in such tables; in the studies checked, an unresolved V gene covers under half of the shortfall, and the cause of the remainder is unknown. V, J and clone size were drawn from that table, and D and trimming were deduced from the DNA. Across this sample there are nearly 1 million clones, with roughly 72% seen only once. About 1.5% of the sample belongs to the ten largest clones.

Recombination connected TRBV6-1 to TRBJ1-5; 8 central bases correspond to TRBD1. The TCR sequence derives from a man aged 18 to 29 in good health. The sample was memory CD4+ T cells sorted from blood. Read against the paper, the sample's cell subset or site label means: CD45RA-negative fraction. Read as DNA, the sequence is TGTGCCAGCAGCGGAGACAGGGGCCATCAGCCCCAGCATTTT. Its translation reads: CASSGDRGHQPQHF.